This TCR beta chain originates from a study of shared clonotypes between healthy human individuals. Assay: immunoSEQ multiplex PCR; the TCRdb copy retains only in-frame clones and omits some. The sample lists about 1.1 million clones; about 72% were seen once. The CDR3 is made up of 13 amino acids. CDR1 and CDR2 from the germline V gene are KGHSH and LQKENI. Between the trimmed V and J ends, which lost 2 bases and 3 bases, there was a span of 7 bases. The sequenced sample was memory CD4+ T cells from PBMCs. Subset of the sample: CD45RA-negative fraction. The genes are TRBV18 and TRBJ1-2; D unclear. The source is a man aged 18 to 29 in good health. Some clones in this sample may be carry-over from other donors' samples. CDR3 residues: CASSPGVDYGYTF. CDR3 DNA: TGTGCCAGCTCACCAGGGGTGGACTATGGCTACACCTTC.